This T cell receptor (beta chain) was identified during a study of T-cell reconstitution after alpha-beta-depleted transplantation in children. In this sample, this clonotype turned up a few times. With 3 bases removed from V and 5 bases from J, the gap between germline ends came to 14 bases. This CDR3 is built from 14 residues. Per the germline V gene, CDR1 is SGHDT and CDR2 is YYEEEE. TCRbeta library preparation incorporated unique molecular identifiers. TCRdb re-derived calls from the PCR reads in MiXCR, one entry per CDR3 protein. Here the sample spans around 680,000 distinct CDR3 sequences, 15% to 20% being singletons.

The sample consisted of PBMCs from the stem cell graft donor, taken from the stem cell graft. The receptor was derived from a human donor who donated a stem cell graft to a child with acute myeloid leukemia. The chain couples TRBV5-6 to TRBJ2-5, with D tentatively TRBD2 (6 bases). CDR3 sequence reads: CASSWQAGWETQYF. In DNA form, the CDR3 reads TGTGCCAGCAGCTGGCAGGCGGGATGGGAGACCCAGTACTTC.